The present T cell receptor (beta chain) was sequenced within a study of T cell responses to AZD1222 COVID-19 vaccine. Study information: Analyses pooled second doses at about 4 or about 12 weeks.

Broader study findings: Most donors were white British and more were female, and clonal diversity was possibly underestimated. Vaccination with two AZD1222 doses was followed by a rise in Spike-specific TCR breadth and depth.

The CDR3 contains 14 residues. Trimming cost V 6 bases and J 4 bases, with 15 bases left between them. From germline, CDR1 is SNHLY and CDR2 FYNNEI. Comment on this clone: Antigen: not known.

Assay: immunoSEQ multiplex PCR; the TCRdb copy retains only in-frame clones and omits some. Of approximately 190,000 clones detected, roughly 92% appear once; the ten largest clones hold approximately 1.3%. The sample here was peripheral blood, taken on day 0 of AZD1222 vaccination. V usage is TRBV2 and J usage is TRBJ1-2, with a possible D match to TRBD1 (6 bases). This receptor was taken from an adult in good health. The CDR3 DNA is TGTGCCAGCAGGGGGGCAGATCGGGCCTATGGCTACACCTTC. This codes for CASRGADRAYGYTF.